The rows below give T cell receptor beta chains drawn from one sample of a study of T-cell memory formation after mild COVID-19. One entry per CDR3 protein results from TCRdb running MiXCR on the 5' RACE reads. The sample includes 450,000 to 650,000 distinct CDR3 sequences, approximately 18% of them seen just once. Sequences were obtained from PBMCs or a T cell subset sorted from them (not recorded which). All receptors come from an adult woman who had mild COVID-19 (a few samples of this study predate the infection). Cell type and time point are not known. Each CDR3 is given with its conserved first and last residue. A D gene is named only where the DNA matches it firmly. Clone size is stated in some rows and not others, as once, few, many or a class when expanded.

>NA|TRBV7-9|TRBJ2-3|TRBD1
CASSFRGLPSTDTQYF
TGTGCCAGCAGCTTCAGGGGGCTCCCTAGCACAGATACGCAGTATTTT
>few|TRBV2|TRBJ2-5|TRBD2
CASSDMGLAGQETQYF
TGTGCCAGCAGTGACATGGGACTAGCGGGACAAGAGACCCAGTACTTC
>NA|TRBV30|TRBJ2-5|NA
CAWSVLGGPQETQYF
TGTGCCTGGAGTGTACTCGGAGGACCGCAAGAGACCCAGTACTTC
>NA|TRBV10-3|TRBJ2-7|TRBD1
CAIAGTGGTYEQYF
TGTGCCATCGCAGGGACAGGGGGGACCTACGAGCAGTACTTC
>NA|TRBV6-5|TRBJ2-7|NA
CASSYIERRSYEQYF
TGTGCCAGCAGTTACATTGAGCGGCGCTCCTACGAGCAGTACTTC
>few|TRBV20-1|TRBJ1-1|NA
CSARVLNTEAFF
TGCAGTGCTAGAGTTCTGAACACTGAAGCTTTCTTT
>few|TRBV4-1|TRBJ2-1|TRBD2
CASSLVATGGDEQFF
TGCGCCAGCAGCCTAGTAGCGACCGGGGGGGATGAGCAGTTCTTC
>few|TRBV29-1|TRBJ2-2|NA
CSVGTGTSNTGELFF
TGCAGCGTCGGAACCGGGACAAGTAACACCGGGGAGCTGTTTTTT
>few|TRBV19|TRBJ1-2|NA
CASSSKGGYGYTF
TGTGCCAGTAGTTCCAAGGGGGGCTATGGCTACACCTTC
>NA|TRBV24-1|TRBJ2-7|NA
CATSEAFSYEQYF
TGTGCCACCAGTGAAGCATTCTCCTACGAGCAGTACTTC
>NA|TRBV7-2|TRBJ1-1|TRBD1
CASSAIQGAVAEAFF
TGTGCCAGCAGCGCGATACAGGGGGCGGTAGCTGAAGCTTTCTTT
>many|TRBV5-1|TRBJ1-1|NA
CASSLLSTRLMNTEAFF
TGCGCCAGCAGCTTGCTGTCGACAAGACTTATGAACACTGAAGCTTTCTTT
>NA|TRBV7-3|TRBJ2-1|NA
CASSLTTGPLGNEQFF
TGTGCCAGCAGCTTAACAACGGGACCCTTGGGAAATGAGCAGTTCTTC
>few|TRBV5-4|TRBJ2-5|NA
CASSLVLGKQETQYF
TGTGCCAGCAGCTTGGTATTAGGGAAACAAGAGACCCAGTACTTC
>NA|TRBV9|TRBJ2-1|NA
CASSAEGGPNEQFF
TGTGCCAGCAGCGCTGAGGGGGGACCCAATGAGCAGTTCTTC
>few|TRBV19|TRBJ2-1|TRBD2
CASSRGSGGAFAEEQFF
TGTGCCAGTAGTCGGGGTAGCGGGGGCGCCTTTGCGGAAGAGCAGTTCTTC
>few|TRBV30|TRBJ2-1|NA
CACWGDYNEQFF
TGTGCCTGTTGGGGGGACTACAATGAGCAGTTCTTC
>NA|TRBV9|TRBJ2-5|NA
CASSVEWRGETQYF
TGTGCCAGCAGCGTAGAATGGCGAGGCGAGACCCAGTACTTC
>NA|TRBV27|TRBJ2-7|NA
CASSVIADRTYEQYF
TGTGCCAGCAGTGTTATAGCTGACAGGACCTACGAGCAGTACTTC
>few|TRBV6-5|TRBJ2-1|TRBD1
CASSYSIIRRQGNEQFF
TGTGCCAGCAGTTACTCGATTATCCGGAGACAGGGGAATGAGCAGTTCTTC
>NA|TRBV19|TRBJ2-1|TRBD2
CASSTTSGGANNEQFF
TGTGCCAGTAGTACGACTAGCGGGGGGGCAAACAATGAGCAGTTCTTC
>NA|TRBV10-3|TRBJ2-2|NA
CAISDVSGELFF
TGTGCCATCAGTGATGTTAGCGGGGAGCTGTTTTTT
>many|TRBV18|TRBJ1-2|TRBD1
CASSQPSRDRANYGYTF
TGTGCCAGCTCCCAACCTTCCCGGGACAGGGCCAACTATGGCTACACCTTC
>NA|TRBV10-1|TRBJ2-4|NA
CASSESCIDRHF
TGCGCCAGCAGTGAGTCGTGTATTGACCGACACTTC
>many|TRBV6-5|TRBJ1-1|NA
CASSLRGREAFF
TGTGCCAGCAGCCTCCGGGGGAGGGAGGCTTTCTTT
>NA|TRBV7-8|TRBJ2-3|NA
CASSSRGRSPDTQYF
TGTGCCAGCAGCTCACGGGGGCGGAGTCCAGATACGCAGTATTTT
>NA|TRBV4-3|TRBJ1-5|NA
CASSQDTGGGQPQHF
TGCGCCAGCAGCCAAGACACAGGAGGAGGCCAGCCCCAGCATTTT
>many|TRBV11-2|TRBJ2-5|TRBD2
CASSFLAEETQYF
TGTGCCAGCAGCTTTCTAGCGGAAGAGACCCAGTACTTC
>NA|TRBV5-6|TRBJ2-1|TRBD2
CASSLAGGYYNEQFF
TGTGCCAGCAGCTTGGCCGGGGGGTACTACAATGAGCAGTTCTTC
>few|TRBV9|TRBJ1-5|TRBD1
CASSPGGDNQPQHF
TGTGCCAGCAGCCCAGGGGGCGACAATCAGCCCCAGCATTTT
>few|TRBV11-2|TRBJ2-5|TRBD2
CASSKLAGILETQYF
TGTGCCAGCAGCAAACTAGCGGGAATATTAGAGACCCAGTACTTC
>many|TRBV4-3|TRBJ1-1|TRBD1
CASSQETGLEAFF
TGCGCCAGCAGCCAAGAGACAGGGCTTGAAGCTTTCTTT
>NA|TRBV7-9|TRBJ1-1|TRBD1
CASSYQGASEAFF
TGTGCCAGCAGCTATCAGGGGGCGTCTGAAGCTTTCTTT
>NA|TRBV5-1|TRBJ2-2|NA
CASSRLAMGNTGELFF
TGCGCCAGCAGCCGCCTGGCTATGGGTAACACCGGGGAGCTGTTTTTT
>NA|TRBV29-1|TRBJ2-3|NA
CSVEAEATDTQYF
TGCAGCGTTGAGGCCGAGGCGACAGATACGCAGTATTTT
>few|TRBV5-1|TRBJ2-2|TRBD1
CASSLVTGGPGELFF
TGCGCCAGCAGCTTAGTCACAGGGGGTCCCGGGGAGCTGTTTTTT
>NA|TRBV4-1|TRBJ1-6|NA
CASSQEMDRFNSPLHF
TGCGCCAGCAGCCAAGAAATGGACCGGTTTAATTCACCCCTCCACTTT
>few|TRBV13|TRBJ2-7|TRBD1
CASSLNRGNYEQYF
TGTGCCAGCAGCTTGAACAGGGGGAACTACGAGCAGTACTTC
>NA|TRBV7-9|TRBJ2-7|TRBD2
CASRSGSINEQYF
TGTGCCAGCAGGAGCGGGAGTATCAACGAGCAGTACTTC
>NA|TRBV4-2|TRBJ1-1|NA
CASSPAGDAEAFF
TGTGCCAGCAGCCCGGCAGGTGATGCTGAAGCTTTCTTT
>few|TRBV6-2/TRBV6-3|TRBJ1-1|NA
CASSYSSRGLRNTEAFF
TGTGCCAGCAGTTACTCATCGAGGGGACTGAGGAACACTGAAGCTTTCTTT